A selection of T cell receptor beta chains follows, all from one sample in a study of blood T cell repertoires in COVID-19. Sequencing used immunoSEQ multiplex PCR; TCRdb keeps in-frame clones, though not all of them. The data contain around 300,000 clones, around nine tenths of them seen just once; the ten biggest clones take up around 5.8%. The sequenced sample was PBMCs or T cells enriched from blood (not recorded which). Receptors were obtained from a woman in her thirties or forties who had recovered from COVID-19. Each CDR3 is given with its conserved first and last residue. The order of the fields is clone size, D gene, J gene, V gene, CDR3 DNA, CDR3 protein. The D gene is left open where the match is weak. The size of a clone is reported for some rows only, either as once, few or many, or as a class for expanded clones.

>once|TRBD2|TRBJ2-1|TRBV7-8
TGTGCCAGCAGCCAAGTGGGACTAGGGCATGAGCAGTTCTTC
CASSQVGLGHEQFF
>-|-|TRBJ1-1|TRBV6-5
TGTGCCAGCAGTTATATCAGGGGCACTGAAGCTTTCTTT
CASSYIRGTEAFF
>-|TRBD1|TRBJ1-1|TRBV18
TGTGCCAGCTCACCGGGACAGGGGTTCCCTGAAGCTTTCTTT
CASSPGQGFPEAFF
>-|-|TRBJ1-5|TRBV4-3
TGCGCCAGCAGCCAAGATAAAGCTCAGCCCCAGCATTTT
CASSQDKAQPQHF
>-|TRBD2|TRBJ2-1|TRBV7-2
TGTGCCAGCAGACAATCGGGAGGACCGGCTCCCGAGCAGTTCTTC
CASRQSGGPAPEQFF
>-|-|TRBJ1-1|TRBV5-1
TGCGCCAGCAGCTTGGATCCGGGTCGGAACACTGAAGCTTTCTTT
CASSLDPGRNTEAFF
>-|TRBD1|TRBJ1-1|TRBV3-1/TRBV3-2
TGTGCCAGCAGCCAATTATCGCCGGACAGGGGAAGGTCGGGAGCTTTCTTT
CASSQLSPDRGRSGAFF
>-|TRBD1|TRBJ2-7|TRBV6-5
TGTGCCAGCAGTTACTCGGACAGGAACCACGAGCAGTACTTC
CASSYSDRNHEQYF
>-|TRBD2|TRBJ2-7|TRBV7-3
TGTGCCAGCAGCTTAGGAGCGGGAGACCACTACGAGCAGTACTTC
CASSLGAGDHYEQYF
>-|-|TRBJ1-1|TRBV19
TGTGCCAGTAGTATGCAGAATACAATGAACACTGAAGCTTTCTTT
CASSMQNTMNTEAFF
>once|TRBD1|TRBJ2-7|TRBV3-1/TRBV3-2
TGTGCCAGCAGCCAATCCGGGACAGGGGGCAACGAGCAGTACTTC
CASSQSGTGGNEQYF
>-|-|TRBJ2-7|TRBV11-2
TGTGCCAGCAGCTTCTGGGACACGGGATACTACGAGCAGTACTTC
CASSFWDTGYYEQYF
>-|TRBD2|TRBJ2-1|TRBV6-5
TGTGCCAGCAGTTACTCCCGGACTAGCGGGAGAAATGAGCAGTTCTTC
CASSYSRTSGRNEQFF
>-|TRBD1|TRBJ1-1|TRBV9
TGTGCCAGCAGCGGGACAGGGGCCGGCACTGAAGCTTTCTTT
CASSGTGAGTEAFF
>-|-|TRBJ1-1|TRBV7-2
TGTGCCAGCAGCTTAGTATCACCACATTTGAACACTGAAGCTTTCTTT
CASSLVSPHLNTEAFF
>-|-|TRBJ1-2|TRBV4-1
TGCGCCAGCAGCCAAATTGGTTTAGTCGGAGACTATGGCTACACCTTC
CASSQIGLVGDYGYTF
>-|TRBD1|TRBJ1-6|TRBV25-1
TGTGCCAGCAGTGATCCCAACAGGGGGGCAAGGTCACCCCTCCACTTT
CASSDPNRGARSPLHF
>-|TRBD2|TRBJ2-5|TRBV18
TGTGCCAGCTCACCGGGACTAGGGCTCTCCGGTAGAGAGACCCAGTACTTC
CASSPGLGLSGRETQYF
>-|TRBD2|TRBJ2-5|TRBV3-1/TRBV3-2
TGTGCCAGCAGCCAAGTCATGTCGGGGGGGATGTACCAAGAGACCCAGTACTTC
CASSQVMSGGMYQETQYF
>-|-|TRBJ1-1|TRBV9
TGTGCCAGCAGCGGAAAAACAGGAAACACTGAAGCTTTCTTT
CASSGKTGNTEAFF
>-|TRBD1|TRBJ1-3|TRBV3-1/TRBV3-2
TGTGCCAGCAGCCAGACAGGGCGCTCTGGAAACACCATATATTTT
CASSQTGRSGNTIYF
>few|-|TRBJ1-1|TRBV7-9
TGTGCCAGCAGCTTAACTCGGGGGACTCAGGTGAAAGCTTTCTTT
CASSLTRGTQVKAFF
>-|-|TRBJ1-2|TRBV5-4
TGTGCCAGCAGCTTAGGCCATCAAAGCGGCTATGGCTACACCTTC
CASSLGHQSGYGYTF
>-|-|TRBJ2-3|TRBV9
TGTGCCAGCAGCGTAGCGGCGGGTTTCACAGATACGCAGTATTTT
CASSVAAGFTDTQYF
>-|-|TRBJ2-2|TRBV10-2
TGCGCCAGCACGATTACAGTCACCGGGGAGCTGTTTTTT
CASTITVTGELFF
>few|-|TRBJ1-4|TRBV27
TGTGCCAGCAGTTACCGACAGGCGGGTCGTGAAAAACTGTTTTTT
CASSYRQAGREKLFF
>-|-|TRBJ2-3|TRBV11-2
TGTGCCAGCAGCTTCCCCGGGGGGCCTGATACGCAGTATTTT
CASSFPGGPDTQYF
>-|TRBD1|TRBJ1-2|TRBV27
TGTGCCAGCACCCGGACAGGGATGGGGTGGGATGGCTACACCTTC
CASTRTGMGWDGYTF
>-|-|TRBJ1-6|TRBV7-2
TGTGCCAGCAGCTTACGCGTCCGGGATAATTCACCCCTCCACTTT
CASSLRVRDNSPLHF
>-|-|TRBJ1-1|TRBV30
TGTGCCTCAAGTAGAGCGAGCACTGAAGCTTTCTTT
CASSRASTEAFF
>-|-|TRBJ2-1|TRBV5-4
TGTGCCAGCAGCTTTTTAAATGAGCAGTTCTTC
CASSFLNEQFF
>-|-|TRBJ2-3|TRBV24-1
TGTGCCACCAGTGATTTTCAAACCGAGCCGAGCACAGATACGCAGTATTTT
CATSDFQTEPSTDTQYF
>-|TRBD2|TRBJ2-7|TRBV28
TGTGCCAGCAGTTTGGGAGGGGTCCCGAACGAGCAGTACTTC
CASSLGGVPNEQYF
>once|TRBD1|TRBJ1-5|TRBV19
TGTGCCAGTGATAACAGGGGGCTTCAGCCCCAGCATTTT
CASDNRGLQPQHF
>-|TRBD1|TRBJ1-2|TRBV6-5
TGTGCCACCCACTCGGGACAGCACCGCAACTATGGCTACACCTTC
CATHSGQHRNYGYTF
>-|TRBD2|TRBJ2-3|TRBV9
TGTGCCAGCAGCGTAGGGGCGGGAGGGTTAGATACGCAGTATTTT
CASSVGAGGLDTQYF
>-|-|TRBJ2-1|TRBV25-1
TGTGCCAGCAGTGACACTACCGGTGCCTACAATGAGCAGTTCTTC
CASSDTTGAYNEQFF
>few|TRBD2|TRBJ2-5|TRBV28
TGTGCCAGCAGTTCAACTAGACTAGCGGGAGAGACCCAGTACTTC
CASSSTRLAGETQYF
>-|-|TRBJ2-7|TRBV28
TGTGCCAGCAGCCCCGGGGCGGGACCTGGATACGAGCAGTACTTC
CASSPGAGPGYEQYF
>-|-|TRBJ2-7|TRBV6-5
TGTGCCAGCAGTTACTCGTCCCTAGCGCCCACTTACGAGCAGTACTTC
CASSYSSLAPTYEQYF
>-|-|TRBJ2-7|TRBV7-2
TGTGCCAGCAGCTTAGCGGGAGAAATCTCCTACGAGCAGTACTTC
CASSLAGEISYEQYF
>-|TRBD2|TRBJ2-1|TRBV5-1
TGCGCCAGCAGCTTGGCCGGGACTAGCGGCTACAATGAGCAGTTCTTC
CASSLAGTSGYNEQFF
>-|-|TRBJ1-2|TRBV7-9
TGTGCCAGCAGCTTCCGCAATGCGGAGGGCTACACCTTC
CASSFRNAEGYTF
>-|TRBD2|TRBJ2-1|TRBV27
TGTGCCAGCAGTTTAGGTGGGAGGGCCGACAATGAGCAGTTCTTC
CASSLGGRADNEQFF
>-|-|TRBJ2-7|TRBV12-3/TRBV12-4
TGTGCCAGCAGTTTCGCCAGGGGAGAGCAGTACTTC
CASSFARGEQYF
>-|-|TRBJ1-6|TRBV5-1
TGCGCCAGCAGCTTGGGTGACAACTATAATTCACCCCTCCACTTT
CASSLGDNYNSPLHF
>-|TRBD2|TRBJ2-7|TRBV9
TGTGCCAGCAGCGCAGGGACTAGCGGGACGTCGGGCGAGCAGTACTTC
CASSAGTSGTSGEQYF
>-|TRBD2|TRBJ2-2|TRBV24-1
TGTGCCACCAGCGGGAGGGTAGCGGGGTTGAACACCGGGGAGCTGTTTTTT
CATSGRVAGLNTGELFF
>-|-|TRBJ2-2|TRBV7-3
TGTGCCAGCAGCTACTACGCCAACACCGGGGAGCTGTTTTTT
CASSYYANTGELFF